This entry features one T cell receptor beta chain sequence. J lost 7 bases, V lost 1 base, and 4 bases had no gene match. This CDR3 contains 15 residues. Germline loops: CDR1 SGHDN, CDR2 FVKESK. This entry comes from a study of blood T cell repertoires in COVID-19. Generated by immunoSEQ multiplex PCR, the TCRdb table keeps only in-frame clones and is missing some. This sample yields roughly 100,000 clones, of which roughly 80% are seen a single time; roughly 15% belongs to the top ten. This clonotype originated in a woman of 80 years or more with acute or convalescent COVID-19. The sample taken for sequencing was peripheral blood. The V gene is TRBV14, the J gene TRBJ2-4; 10 bases are shared with TRBD2. This CDR3 reads CASSQGTSGGNIQYF. The DNA of the CDR3 is TGTGCCAGCAGCCAAGGGACTAGCGGCGGGAACATTCAGTACTTC. Full variable domain (outside the CDR3, taken from reference TRBV14 and TRBJ2-4): EAGVTQFPSHSVIEKGQTVTLRCDPISGHDNLYWYRRVMGKEIKFLLHFVKESKQDESGMPNNRFLAERTGGTYSTLKVQPAELEDSGVYFCASSQGTSGGNIQYFGAGTRLSVL.